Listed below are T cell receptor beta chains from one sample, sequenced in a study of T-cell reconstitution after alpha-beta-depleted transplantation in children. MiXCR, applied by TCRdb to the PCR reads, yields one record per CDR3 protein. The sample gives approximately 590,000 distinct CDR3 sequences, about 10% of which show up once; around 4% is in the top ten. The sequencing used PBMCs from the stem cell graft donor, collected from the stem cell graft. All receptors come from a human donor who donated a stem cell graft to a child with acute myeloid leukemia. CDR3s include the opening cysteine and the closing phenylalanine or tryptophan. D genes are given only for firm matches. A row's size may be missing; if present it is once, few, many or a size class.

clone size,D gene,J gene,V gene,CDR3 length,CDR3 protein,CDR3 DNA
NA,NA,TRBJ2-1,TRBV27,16,CASSFLRGGGYNEQFF,TGTGCCAGCAGTTTCTTAAGGGGGGGTGGATACAATGAGCAGTTCTTC
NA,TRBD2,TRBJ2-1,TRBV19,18,CASSLDGTSGRLGNEQFF,TGTGCCAGTAGTCTTGACGGGACTAGCGGGAGGTTAGGAAATGAGCAGTTCTTC
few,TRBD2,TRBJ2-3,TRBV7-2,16,CASSLVGTSFTDTQYF,TGTGCCAGCAGCTTAGTTGGGACTAGCTTCACAGATACGCAGTATTTT
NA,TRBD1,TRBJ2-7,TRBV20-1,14,CSARPGQGVYEQYF,TGCAGTGCTAGGCCGGGACAGGGGGTGTACGAGCAGTACTTC
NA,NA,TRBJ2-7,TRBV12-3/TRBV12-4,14,CASSVLASSYEQYF,TGTGCCAGCAGTGTCCTAGCCTCCTCCTACGAGCAGTACTTC
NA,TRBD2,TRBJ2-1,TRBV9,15,CASSATSGSYDEQFF,TGTGCCAGCAGCGCGACTAGCGGGAGTTACGATGAGCAGTTCTTC
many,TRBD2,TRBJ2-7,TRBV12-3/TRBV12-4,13,CASSMGLGLEQYF,TGTGCCAGCAGCATGGGACTAGGTCTGGAGCAGTACTTC
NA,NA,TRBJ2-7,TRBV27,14,CASSSTFPQYEQYF,TGTGCCAGCAGTTCGACTTTCCCCCAATACGAGCAGTACTTC
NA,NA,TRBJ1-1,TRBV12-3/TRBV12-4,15,CASSLMMGGPPEAFF,TGTGCCAGCAGCCTCATGATGGGGGGTCCCCCTGAAGCTTTCTTT
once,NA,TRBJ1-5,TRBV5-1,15,CASSQTGVSNQPQHF,TGCGCCAGCAGCCAGACAGGAGTAAGCAATCAGCCCCAGCATTTT
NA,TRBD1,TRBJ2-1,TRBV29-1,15,CSVEGLGTAYNEQFF,TGCAGCGTTGAAGGTTTAGGGACAGCCTACAATGAGCAGTTCTTC
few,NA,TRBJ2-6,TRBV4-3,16,CASSQATVSGANVLTF,TGCGCCAGCAGCCAAGCTACAGTCTCTGGGGCCAACGTCCTGACTTTC
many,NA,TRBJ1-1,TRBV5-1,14,CASSLDGLNTEAFF,TGCGCCAGCAGCTTGGACGGGCTGAACACTGAAGCTTTCTTT
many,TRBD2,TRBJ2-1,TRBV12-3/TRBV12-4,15,CASRSTSGRVGEQFF,TGTGCCAGCAGGTCGACTAGCGGGAGAGTCGGTGAGCAGTTCTTC
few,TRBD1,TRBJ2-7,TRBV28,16,CASSSSGTGDSYEQYF,TGTGCCAGCAGTTCGTCCGGGACAGGGGACTCCTACGAGCAGTACTTC
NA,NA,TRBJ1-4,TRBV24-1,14,CATSDSGRGEKLFF,TGTGCCACCAGTGATTCAGGGAGGGGTGAAAAACTGTTTTTT
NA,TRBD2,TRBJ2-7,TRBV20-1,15,CSARDRGGRLEEQYF,TGCAGTGCTAGAGATCGGGGCGGGAGACTGGAAGAGCAGTACTTC
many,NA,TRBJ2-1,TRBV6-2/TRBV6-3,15,CASSPIRNLYNEQFF,TGTGCCAGCAGCCCCATAAGGAACCTTTACAATGAGCAGTTCTTC
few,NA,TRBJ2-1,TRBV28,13,CANTLGTYNEQFF,TGTGCCAACACTTTGGGGACCTACAATGAGCAGTTCTTC
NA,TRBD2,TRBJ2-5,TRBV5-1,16,CASSPTSGRAGETQYF,TGCGCCAGCAGCCCGACTAGCGGGAGGGCAGGAGAGACCCAGTACTTC
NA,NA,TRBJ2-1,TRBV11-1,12,CASRLTSNEQFF,TGTGCCAGCAGGCTGACGTCCAATGAGCAGTTCTTC
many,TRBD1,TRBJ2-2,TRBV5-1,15,CASSQGQLNTGELFF,TGCGCCAGCAGCCAGGGACAGTTGAACACCGGGGAGCTGTTTTTT
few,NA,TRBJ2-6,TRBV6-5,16,CASSYTATAGANVLTF,TGTGCCAGCAGTTACACGGCTACCGCTGGGGCCAACGTCCTGACTTTC
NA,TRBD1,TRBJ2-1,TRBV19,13,CATRDSSYNEQFF,TGTGCCACCAGGGACAGTTCCTACAATGAGCAGTTCTTC
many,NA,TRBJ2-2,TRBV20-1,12,CSAIPGAGELFF,TGCAGTGCTATTCCCGGGGCCGGGGAGCTGTTTTTT
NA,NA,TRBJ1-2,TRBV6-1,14,CASSPLGQEGGYTF,TGTGCCAGCAGCCCTCTAGGGCAGGAAGGAGGCTACACCTTC
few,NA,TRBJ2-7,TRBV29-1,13,CSVMGGGSYEQYF,TGCAGCGTTATGGGTGGGGGTTCCTACGAGCAGTACTTC
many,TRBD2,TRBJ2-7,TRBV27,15,CASSYRLAGTYEQYF,TGTGCCAGCAGTTACCGACTAGCGGGGACCTACGAGCAGTACTTC
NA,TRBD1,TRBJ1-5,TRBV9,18,CASSPNWTGWISNQPQHF,TGTGCCAGCAGCCCCAACTGGACAGGGTGGATTAGCAATCAGCCCCAGCATTTT
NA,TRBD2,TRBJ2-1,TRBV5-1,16,CASSRPSGATYNEQFF,TGCGCCAGCAGCCGGCCTAGCGGGGCTACCTACAATGAGCAGTTCTTC
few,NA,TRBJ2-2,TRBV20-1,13,CSAPGSGAGELFF,TGCAGTGCGCCCGGGTCGGGGGCCGGGGAGCTGTTTTTT
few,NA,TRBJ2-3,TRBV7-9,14,CASSPSSGPDTQYF,TGTGCCAGCAGCCCGTCCTCAGGGCCAGATACGCAGTATTTT
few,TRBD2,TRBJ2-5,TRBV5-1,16,CASRAELAGSMETQYF,TGCGCCAGCAGAGCCGAGCTAGCGGGATCGATGGAGACCCAGTACTTC
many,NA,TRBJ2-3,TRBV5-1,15,CASSARDESTDTQYF,TGCGCCAGCAGCGCAAGGGACGAGAGCACAGATACGCAGTATTTT
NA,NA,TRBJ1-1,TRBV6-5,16,CASSYSATRMNTEAFF,TGTGCCAGCAGTTACTCGGCAACCAGGATGAACACTGAAGCTTTCTTT
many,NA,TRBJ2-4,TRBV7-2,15,CASSLWRGSGNIQYF,TGTGCCAGCAGCTTATGGCGTGGTTCCGGAAACATTCAGTACTTC
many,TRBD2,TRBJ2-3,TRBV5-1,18,CASTRRGPGEGLGDTQYF,TGCGCCAGCACCAGGAGGGGTCCGGGGGAGGGCCTCGGAGATACGCAGTATTTT
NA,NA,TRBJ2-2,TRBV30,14,CAWRLVAWTGELFF,TGTGCCTGGAGGCTTGTAGCGTGGACCGGGGAGCTGTTTTTT
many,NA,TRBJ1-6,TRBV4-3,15,CASSQHRDYNSPLHF,TGCGCCAGCAGCCAGCACAGGGACTATAATTCACCCCTCCACTTT
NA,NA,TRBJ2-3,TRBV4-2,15,CASSQGRVGADTQYF,TGTGCCAGCAGCCAAGGAAGGGTCGGGGCAGATACGCAGTATTTT
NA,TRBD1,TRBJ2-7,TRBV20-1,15,CSARRWGQGQYEQYF,TGCAGTGCTAGGAGGTGGGGACAGGGACAATACGAGCAGTACTTC
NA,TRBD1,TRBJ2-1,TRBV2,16,CASPTGGESSYNEQFF,TGTGCCAGCCCGACAGGGGGCGAGAGCTCCTACAATGAGCAGTTCTTC
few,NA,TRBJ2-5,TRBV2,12,CASSGQRETQYF,TGTGCCAGCAGTGGACAGCGGGAGACCCAGTACTTC
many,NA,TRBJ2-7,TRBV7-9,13,CASSLDGQGKQYF,TGTGCCAGCAGCTTAGATGGTCAGGGGAAGCAGTACTTC
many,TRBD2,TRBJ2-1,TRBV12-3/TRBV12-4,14,CASSLTSGNNEQFF,TGTGCCAGCAGTTTGACTAGCGGGAACAATGAGCAGTTCTTC
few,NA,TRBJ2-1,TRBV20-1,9,CSASNEQFF,TGCAGTGCTTCCAATGAGCAGTTCTTC
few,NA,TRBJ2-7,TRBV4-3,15,CASSLNRAETYEQYF,TGCGCCAGCAGCCTCAACCGAGCGGAAACCTACGAGCAGTACTTC
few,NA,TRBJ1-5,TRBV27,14,CASSLEPGHQPQHF,TGTGCCAGCAGTTTAGAGCCAGGGCATCAGCCCCAGCATTTT
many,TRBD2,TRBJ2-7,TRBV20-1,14,CSALDLAGTYEQYF,TGCAGTGCTCTCGACCTAGCGGGAACTTACGAGCAGTACTTC
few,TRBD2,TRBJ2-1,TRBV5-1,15,CASSLTPAGGYEQFF,TGCGCCAGCAGCTTGACTCCAGCGGGAGGCTATGAGCAGTTCTTC
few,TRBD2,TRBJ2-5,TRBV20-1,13,CSALGLAEETQYF,TGCAGTGCACTGGGACTAGCGGAAGAGACCCAGTACTTC